The 18 T cell receptor beta chains listed next were all sequenced from one sample in a study of PD-1 blockade in classical Hodgkin lymphoma. The protocol was immunoSEQ multiplex PCR, while the TCRdb copy is restricted to in-frame clones and leaves out a portion. The sample consists of around 20,000 clones, approximately 79% of them appearing once. All the patients suffered relapse after autologous stem cell transplantation, and brentuximab vedotin exposure differed. This specimen was peripheral blood mononuclear cells (PBMCs), taken at baseline. The receptors derive from a human donor with classical Hodgkin lymphoma.

This chain uses TRBV2 with TRBJ2-1; TRBD2 matches 9 bases. The CDR3 extends over 14 amino acids. Germline assignment: CDR1 SNHLY and CDR2 FYNNEI. V was clipped by 7 bases and J by 9 bases; unmatched bases: 10. The CDR3, as DNA: TGTGCCAGCAATGGTGCGGGAGGGCCCGGTGAGCAGTTCTTC. Protein product: CASNGAGGPGEQFF.

The V call is TRBV10-3, the J call TRBJ1-5; possibly TRBD1 for D (5 bases). The germline V and J ends were trimmed by 2 bases and 5 bases, with 10 bases remaining between them. Germline CDR1 and CDR2: ENHRY and SYGVKD. The CDR3 is made up of 14 amino acids. As DNA, the CDR3 is TGTGCCATCAGTGAGGCGGGGGAGGATCAGCCCCAGCATTTT. This translates into CAISEAGEDQPQHF.

The chain combines TRBV2 with TRBJ2-3; 13 positions agree with TRBD2. CDR3 size: 15 residues. With 7 bases clipped from V and 4 bases from J, the junction kept 5 bases outside the gene matches. Germline values: CDR1 SNHLY, CDR2 FYNNEI. Here the CDR3 reads CASNLGLAGADTQYF. The CDR3, as DNA: TGTGCCAGCAACCTAGGACTAGCGGGAGCAGATACGCAGTATTTT.

CDR3 DNA: TGTGCCAGCAGCGGACAGGGGCTCGAAGAGACCCAGTACTTC. It codes for CASSGQGLEETQYF. The V and J genes are TRBV10-3 and TRBJ2-5, with TRBD1 matching over 9 bases. The CDR3 length is 14 residues. The germline CDR1 and CDR2 sequences are ENHRY and SYGVKD. Trimming took 10 bases from V and 3 from J; bases not matched to a gene: 9.

CDR3: CASSSRTFGGYTF. The DNA of the CDR3 is TGTGCCAGCAGTTCCCGGACCTTTGGAGGCTACACCTTC. J is TRBJ1-2 and V is TRBV6-5; no definite D call. Germline lookup yields CDR1 MNHEY and CDR2 SVGAGI. The CDR3 is 13 amino acids. The V end lost 4 bases, the J end lost 8 bases, and 14 bases lay between the germline ends.

The chain has TRBV19 and TRBJ1-3, with D perhaps matching TRBD1 (6 bases). CDR3 length: 14 amino acids. The germline CDR1 and CDR2 sequences are LNHDA and SQIVND (reference sequence). The germline V and J ends were trimmed by 6 bases and 2 bases, with 11 bases remaining between them. CDR3 nucleotides: TGTGCCAGTAGGAAACAGGGCCCTGGAAACACCATATATTTT. Its protein is CASRKQGPGNTIYF.

V gene TRBV6-6 combines with J gene TRBJ2-7; perhaps TRBD2 as D (5 bases). The CDR3 spans 13 residues. V was trimmed by 5 bases and J by 12 bases, leaving 20 bases between them. The V gene's germline CDR1 is MNHNY and CDR2 SVGAGI (reference sequence). For the CDR3, the DNA is TGTGCCAGCAGTGCTAAGGGCCCAGAGGGTTGGTACTTC. Its protein product is CASSAKGPEGWYF.

The chain has TRBV5-4 and TRBJ2-7; 9 bases agree with TRBD2. Germline values: CDR1 SGHNT, CDR2 YYREEE (reference sequence). The CDR3 has 15 residues. Trimming at V came to 0 bases and at J to 0 bases, leaving 1 base not matched to a gene. CDR3 coding DNA: TGTGCCAGCAGCTTGGGTAGCGGGAGCTCCTACGAGCAGTACTTC. It is translated as CASSLGSGSSYEQYF.

The CDR3 spells CASSLIDPNEKLFF. The DNA for the CDR3 is TGCGCCAGCAGTCTGATTGACCCTAATGAAAAACTGTTTTTT. The chain carries TRBV4-1 and TRBJ1-4, with D unclear. V was cut by 6 bases and J by 3 bases, with 11 bases left in between. Looked up from germline, CDR1 is MGHRA and CDR2 is YSYEKL. The CDR3 consists of 14 residues.

This clone was counted only a few times. The chain uses TRBV19 and TRBJ1-4; D is ambiguous. Per germline, CDR1 LNHDA and CDR2 SQIVND (reference sequence). This CDR3 comprises 15 residues. V dropped 4 bases and J dropped 1 base, with 10 bases sitting between them. The CDR3 reads CASSTQTETNEKLFF. CDR3 nucleotides: TGTGCCAGTAGTACCCAGACGGAAACTAATGAAAAACTGTTTTTT.

This chain uses TRBV28 with TRBJ2-2; D possibly corresponds to TRBD2 (6 bases). Germline V CDR1 and CDR2: MDHEN, SYDVKM. The V end lost 3 bases, the J end lost 7 bases, and 18 bases lay between the germline ends. The CDR3 spans 16 residues. The CDR3 coding sequence is TGTGCCAGCAGTTTTATGGGAGGAATCGTTGGCGGGGAGCTGTTTTTT. This sequence encodes CASSFMGGIVGGELFF.

The table lists this clone with a count of one. The gene calls are TRBV27 and TRBJ2-6; no clear D. V dropped 10 bases and J dropped 0 bases, with 10 bases sitting between them. CDR3 length equals 14 residues. The germline gives CDR1 MNHEY, CDR2 SMNVEV (reference sequence). The CDR3 sequence is CAIAQTSGANVLTF. For the CDR3, the DNA is TGTGCCATCGCTCAAACCTCTGGGGCCAACGTCCTGACTTTC.

This chain uses TRBV19 with TRBJ2-3, with 10 bases that match TRBD2. CDR1 and CDR2 (germline): LNHDA, SQIVND (reference sequence). The CDR3 extends over 16 amino acids. Trimming removed 4 bases from V and 5 bases from J; junction bases left unmatched: 9. This CDR3 is CASSTLSGRAIDTQYF. The CDR3 region has the DNA TGTGCCAGTAGTACATTAAGCGGGAGGGCCATAGATACGCAGTATTTT.

This clone was seen a handful of times. The chain recombines TRBV7-8 with TRBJ1-6; possibly TRBD1 for D (5 bases). The length of the CDR3 is 14 residues. Trimming shortened V by 5 bases and J by 0 bases, and 5 bases separated the two germline ends. The germline CDR1 and CDR2 sequences are SGHVS and FQNEAQ. The CDR3 nucleotides are TGTGCCAGCAGCGACAGCTCCTATAATTCACCCCTCCACTTT. This translates into CASSDSSYNSPLHF.

V gene TRBV5-1 combines with J gene TRBJ1-1, with TRBD1 matching over 10 bases. Germline V gene data show CDR1 as SGHRS and CDR2 as YFSETQ. The V and J ends lost 3 bases and 5 bases, in that order; junction bases with no gene match: 7. CDR3 length: 15 amino acids. The CDR3 sequence is CASSSGTGARTEAFF. CDR3 nucleotides: TGCGCCAGCAGCTCCGGGACAGGGGCAAGAACTGAAGCTTTCTTT. Complete variable domain (other parts from reference TRBV5-1 and TRBJ1-1): KAGVTQTPRYLIKTRGQQVTLSCSPISGHRSVSWYQQTPGQGLQFLFEYFSETQRNKGNFPGRFSGRQFSNSRSEMNVSTLELGDSALYLCASSSGTGARTEAFFGQGTRLTVV.

The chain joins TRBV6-5 to TRBJ1-1; D not resolved. Trimming pared 5 bases from V and 5 bases from J, leaving 15 bases between. The CDR3 sequence is 14 residues long. The germline V gene encodes CDR1 MNHEY and CDR2 SVGAGI. The CDR3 nucleotides read TGTGCCAGCAGTCCGGGTCTAATGGGTACTGAAGCTTTCTTT. Translating it yields CASSPGLMGTEAFF.

This clone was recorded a few times. The CDR3 protein is CASSLQGGHSNQPQHF. Here the CDR3 DNA reads TGTGCCAGCAGCTTGCAGGGGGGACATAGCAATCAGCCCCAGCATTTT. The V gene is TRBV5-5, the J gene TRBJ1-5; TRBD1 matches at 7 bases. V was pared by 1 base and J by 0 bases, with 4 bases of the junction left unmatched. The length of the CDR3 is 16 residues. Germline V lookup: CDR1 SGHKS, CDR2 YYEKEE (reference sequence).

The chain has TRBV11-2 and TRBJ1-1; 7 bases map to TRBD1. The germline CDR1 and CDR2 sequences are SGHAT and FQNNGV. The CDR3 length is 14 residues. Trimming cost V 5 bases and J 6 bases; bases outside gene matches: 9. CDR3 DNA: TGTGCCAGCAGCCGGGACAGAGGAAAGCCTGAAGCTTTCTTT. This translates into CASSRDRGKPEAFF.